This is a list of T cell receptor beta chains from one sample in a study of blood T cell repertoires in COVID-19. Only in-frame clones appear in the TCRdb table, and some are missing; sequencing was by immunoSEQ multiplex PCR. The sample shows about 280,000 clones, around 90% of them seen only once. Sample: peripheral blood. The receptors stem from a woman in her thirties or forties who had recovered from COVID-19. Both conserved end residues are part of each CDR3. A D gene is named only where the DNA matches it firmly. Clone size is not always given. Where it is, it says once, few, many or a class for expanded clones.

v_gene,abundance,d_gene,j_gene,CDR3nt,CDR3aa
TRBV5-8,.,.,TRBJ1-3,TGTGCCAGCAGCTTCGGGATAACCTCTGGAAACACCATATATTTT,CASSFGITSGNTIYF
TRBV30,.,TRBD2,TRBJ2-7,TGTGCCTGGAGTGTGGGGGGGGTCCCCAGGGAGCAGTACTTC,CAWSVGGVPREQYF
TRBV4-2,.,TRBD2,TRBJ2-3,TGTGCCAGCAGCCAAGAAATAGCGGGAGCCCGCACAGATACGCAGTATTTT,CASSQEIAGARTDTQYF
TRBV3-1/TRBV3-2,.,.,TRBJ2-1,TGTGCCAGCAGCCAAGGCGGGGTCCGCTACAATGAGCAGTTCTTC,CASSQGGVRYNEQFF
TRBV7-8,.,TRBD1,TRBJ2-7,TGTGCCAGCAGCTTAGGGACAGGCTCCTACGAGCAGTACTTC,CASSLGTGSYEQYF
TRBV14,once,.,TRBJ2-1,TGTGCCAGCAGCCAAGACCGGGACTCATCCTACAATGAGCAGTTCTTC,CASSQDRDSSYNEQFF
TRBV10-3,.,.,TRBJ1-1,TGTGCCATCAGTGAGACAGGGAGATCTGAAGCTTTCTTT,CAISETGRSEAFF
TRBV6-5,.,.,TRBJ2-7,TGTGCCAGCAGTTATTCCGGCAGGGCCTTCTACGAGCAGTACTTC,CASSYSGRAFYEQYF
TRBV7-8,.,TRBD1,TRBJ1-5,TGTGCCAGCAGCATCCAGGGGGTGGGCAATCAGCCCCAGCATTTT,CASSIQGVGNQPQHF
TRBV24-1,.,.,TRBJ1-5,TGTGCCACCAGTGACACAGGGATAAGCAATCAGCCCCAGCATTTT,CATSDTGISNQPQHF
TRBV5-1,.,TRBD1,TRBJ1-2,TGCGCCAGCAGCTTGGGACAGGGGGCGCGGGGAAACTATGGCTACACCTTC,CASSLGQGARGNYGYTF
TRBV5-1,.,TRBD2,TRBJ2-5,TGCGCCAGCAGCTCCCAGGAGGGAGGGGAGACCCAGTACTTC,CASSSQEGGETQYF
TRBV28,.,.,TRBJ1-2,TGTGCCAGCAGTTTAAAAATCGTGCCGGACTATGGCTACACCTTC,CASSLKIVPDYGYTF
TRBV25-1,.,.,TRBJ1-1,TGTGCCAGCAGTGAAGGGGCGGGGGGGGAAGGAGAAGCTTTCTTT,CASSEGAGGEGEAFF
TRBV19,.,TRBD1,TRBJ1-5,TGTGCCAGTAGTATGGGGGACAGGGGGCCCCTCAATCAGCCCCAGCATTTT,CASSMGDRGPLNQPQHF
TRBV18,.,TRBD1,TRBJ1-4,TGTGCCAGCTCACCGGGGACAGGGGATGAAAAACTGTTTTTT,CASSPGTGDEKLFF
TRBV27,.,TRBD2,TRBJ2-7,TGTGCCAGCAGTCCACGACTAGCGGGCGCCTCTTCCTACGAGCAGTACTTC,CASSPRLAGASSYEQYF
TRBV3-1/TRBV3-2,.,TRBD2,TRBJ2-7,TGTGCCAGTTCGGGGGGACTAGCGGGACCCCAAGGAGAGCAGTACTTC,CASSGGLAGPQGEQYF
TRBV7-3,.,TRBD2,TRBJ2-7,TGTGCCAGCAGCAACGGACCCCCCTCCGGGACTAGCGGGAGTTTGGGCGAGCAGTACTTC,CASSNGPPSGTSGSLGEQYF
TRBV28,.,TRBD1,TRBJ2-2,TGTGCCAGCAGGTTCGACAGGGTTGCCACCGGGGAGCTGTTTTTT,CASRFDRVATGELFF
TRBV24-1,.,TRBD1,TRBJ2-7,TGTGCCACCAGTGATCCGGGGGACAGGCCCTACGAGCAGTACTTC,CATSDPGDRPYEQYF
TRBV28,.,.,TRBJ2-1,TGTGCCAGCACCTCGCCCGACCCCCTGGACAGCAGCTCCTACAATGAGCAGTTCTTC,CASTSPDPLDSSSYNEQFF
TRBV6-5,few,TRBD1,TRBJ1-2,TGTGCCAGCAGTTACTCCGGGACAGGGGGTCCTGGCTACACCTTC,CASSYSGTGGPGYTF
TRBV30,once,TRBD1,TRBJ1-2,TGTGCCTGGGGGACAGGGCTTTATGGCTACACCTTC,CAWGTGLYGYTF
TRBV7-2,.,TRBD1,TRBJ2-5,TGTGCCAGCAGCTTAACCTCACAGGGGAAAGAGACCCAGTACTTC,CASSLTSQGKETQYF
TRBV6-5,.,.,TRBJ2-3,TGTGCCAGCGGGACGGATTTATCGGGGGCGCAGTATTTT,CASGTDLSGAQYF
TRBV20-1,.,TRBD2,TRBJ2-3,TGCAGTGCTAGTTCTCCAGCGGGAGTCTTCTCAGATACGCAGTATTTT,CSASSPAGVFSDTQYF
TRBV5-6,.,.,TRBJ2-7,TGTGCCAGCAGCTTGGTAGGGGGATCCTACGAGCAGTACTTC,CASSLVGGSYEQYF
TRBV19,.,.,TRBJ2-7,TGTGCCAGTAGTGCGCGGGACGAGCAGTACTTC,CASSARDEQYF
TRBV24-1,.,TRBD1,TRBJ2-5,TGTGCCACCTCGGAGGGACAGGGGTGGGTGGAGACCCAGTACTTC,CATSEGQGWVETQYF
TRBV7-2,.,TRBD2,TRBJ2-3,TGTGCCAGCAGCCGGACTAGCGGCACAGATACGCAGTATTTT,CASSRTSGTDTQYF
TRBV6-1,.,.,TRBJ1-5,TGTGCCAGCAGTGAATCGGTCTCGAATCAGCCCCAGCATTTT,CASSESVSNQPQHF